Described below is a single T cell receptor (beta chain) sequence and its context. Data came from immunoSEQ multiplex PCR; TCRdb stores just in-frame clones and leaves some out. The profile shows approximately 350,000 clones, over 75% of them singletons. This specimen belongs to a study of Ad26.COV2.S vaccination and SARS-CoV-2 variants. Overall study context: Administration of Ad26.COV2.S was intramuscular, either once or twice 56 days apart.

As to treatment: some 20 received Ad26.COV2.S at low or high dose, single or two shots; roughly five received placebo; per-sample allocation not given. Day 63 after the first vaccine or placebo injection was the time point for sampling. The CDR3 is made up of 13 amino acids. Trimming took 3 bases from V and 6 from J, leaving 9 bases between them. Germline V gene sequence: CDR1 KGHSH, CDR2 LQKENI. Sequencing was performed on peripheral blood, taken in a trial of Ad26.COV2.S vaccine versus placebo. This TCR was sampled from a person between 18 and 60 years old who received the Ad26.COV2.S COVID-19 vaccine or a placebo. The chain links TRBV18 to TRBJ2-1, with D possibly matching TRBD1 (6 bases). The CDR3 region has the DNA TGTGCCAGCTCACCGACGACAGGCAATGAGCAGTTCTTC. Protein sequence: CASSPTTGNEQFF.